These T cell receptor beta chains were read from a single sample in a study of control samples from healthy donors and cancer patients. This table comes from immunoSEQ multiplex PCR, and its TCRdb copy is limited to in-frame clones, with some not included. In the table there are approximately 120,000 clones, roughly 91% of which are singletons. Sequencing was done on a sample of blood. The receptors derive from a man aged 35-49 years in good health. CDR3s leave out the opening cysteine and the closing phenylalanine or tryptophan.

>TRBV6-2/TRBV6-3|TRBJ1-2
ASSQRQGDFSGYT
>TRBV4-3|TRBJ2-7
ASSQESRQGALHEQY
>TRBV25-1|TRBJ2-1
ASIHTGIGNEQF
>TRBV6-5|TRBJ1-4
ASSLGQGATL
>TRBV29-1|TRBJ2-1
SVEVAGAYNEQF
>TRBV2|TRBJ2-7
ASRTVYEQY
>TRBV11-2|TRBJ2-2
ASSSRVMTSGGFTGELF
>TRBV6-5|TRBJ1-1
ASSYSQGEAF
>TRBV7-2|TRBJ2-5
ASSDRLAPAQY
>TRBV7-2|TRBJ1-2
ASSLVFGDIYGYT
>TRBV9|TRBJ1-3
ASSAGNRGSSGNTIY
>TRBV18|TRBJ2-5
ASSPDREGETQY
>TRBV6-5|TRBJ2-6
ASSLQDTGANVLT
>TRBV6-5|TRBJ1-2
ASSYGSHYGYT
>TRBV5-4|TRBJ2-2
ASSFRVRGTGELF
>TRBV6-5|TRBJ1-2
ASRYDGNYGYT
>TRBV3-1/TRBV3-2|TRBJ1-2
ASSQVTQGYT
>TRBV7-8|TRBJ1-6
ASSLDRGAPLH
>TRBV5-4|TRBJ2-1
ASSLFRVSYNEQF
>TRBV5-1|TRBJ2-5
ASRLSGGTEETQY
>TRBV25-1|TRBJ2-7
ASSDYGTASYEQY
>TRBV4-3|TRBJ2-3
ASSQKDSPSTDTQY
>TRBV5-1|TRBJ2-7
ASSTTGALGYEQY
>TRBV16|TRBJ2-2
ASSQSTGNTGELF
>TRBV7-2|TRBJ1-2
ASSLVMDRGNGYT
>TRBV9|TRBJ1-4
ASSVAVSRNEKLF
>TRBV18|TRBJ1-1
ASSLSQGVDF
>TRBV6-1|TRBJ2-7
ASSSQQSSYEQY
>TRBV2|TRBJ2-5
ASSGTGALGETQY
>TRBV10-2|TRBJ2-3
ASSTTGGTDTQY
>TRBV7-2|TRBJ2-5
ASSLVLGGQETQY
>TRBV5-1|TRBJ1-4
ASSPSVGNEKLF
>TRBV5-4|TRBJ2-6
ASSLDGLSGANVLT
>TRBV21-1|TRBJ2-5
ASSKRAETQY
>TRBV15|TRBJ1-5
ATSRDAGTPNQPQH